Below are 20 T cell receptor beta chains sequenced from a single sample in a study of cytomegalovirus exposure and HLA in healthy donors. This table comes from immunoSEQ multiplex PCR, and its TCRdb copy is limited to in-frame clones, with some not included. The sample consists of approximately 180,000 clones, 86% of them appearing once. The sample comprised PBMCs. These receptors all stem from a woman aged 18-35 years in good health and CMV-seronegative.

This clone was observed once. This chain connects TRBV29-1 to TRBJ1-1, with unresolved D. This CDR3 has 11 amino acids. Germline CDR1 is SQVTM and CDR2 is ANQGSEA. Between the trimmed V and J ends, which lost 7 bases and 2 bases, there was a span of 8 bases. In nucleotides, the CDR3 is TGCAGCGGAGAACGAAACACTGAAGCTTTCTTT. Its protein product is CSGERNTEAFF.

This sequence joins TRBV25-1 and TRBJ1-1, with no clear D. Germline V CDR1 and CDR2: MGHDK, SYGVNS. This CDR3 has 15 amino acids. V was trimmed by 1 base and J by 0 bases, leaving 9 bases between them. CDR3 loop: CASSESRRLNTEAFF. For the CDR3, the DNA is TGTGCCAGCAGTGAATCTCGGAGGTTGAACACTGAAGCTTTCTTT.

In its sample, this clone was seen once. V usage is TRBV4-1 and J usage is TRBJ1-2; no reliable D call. The CDR3 has 14 residues. The germline V gene has CDR1 MGHRA and CDR2 YSYEKL. Trimming removed 1 base at V and 6 bases at J, with 12 bases between. CDR3 DNA sequence: TGCGCCAGCAGCCAAGCCGGGGTTCTCAATGGCTACACCTTC. Translated, it gives CASSQAGVLNGYTF.

The chain combines TRBV15 with TRBJ2-5, with 7 nucleotides matching TRBD2. V was clipped by 6 bases and J by 2 bases; unmatched bases: 9. Germline-derived CDR1 and CDR2 are LNHNV and YYDKDF (reference sequence). This CDR3 has 15 residues. CDR3 in DNA: TGTGCCACCAGTTATCAGCGGGGAATACAAGAGACCCAGTACTTC. It specifies CATSYQRGIQETQYF.

V gene TRBV2 combines with J gene TRBJ2-3; tentatively, D is TRBD2 (5 bases). Between the trimmed V and J ends, which lost 4 bases and 0 bases, there was a span of 11 bases. This CDR3 region has 15 residues. Germline CDR1 and CDR2: SNHLY and FYNNEI. The CDR3 nucleotides read TGTGCCAGCAGTGGGGGAGCAGCTAGCACAGATACGCAGTATTTT. As protein: CASSGGAASTDTQYF. The complete variable domain, with remaining parts taken from reference TRBV2 and TRBJ2-3, reads EPEVTQTPSHQVTQMGQEVILRCVPISNHLYFYWYRQILGQKVEFLVSFYNNEISEKSEIFDDQFSVERPDGSNFTLKIRSTKLEDSAMYFCASSGGAASTDTQYFGPGTRLTVL.

This clone was seen only a few times. The V and J genes are TRBV19 and TRBJ2-1; TRBD1 agrees at 9 bases. From germline, CDR1 is LNHDA and CDR2 SQIVND (reference sequence). CDR3 length equals 15 residues. Losses at the gene ends were 6 bases for V and 2 bases for J; bases not matched to a gene: 5. The CDR3 loop reads CASSGGQGPYNEQFF. The CDR3 region has the DNA TGTGCCAGTAGCGGGGGACAGGGACCCTACAATGAGCAGTTCTTC.

The chain has TRBV15 and TRBJ1-4, with 8 bases that match TRBD1. The trim removed 5 bases at V and 8 bases at J, leaving 7 bases unmatched. The CDR3 runs 14 residues. Germline loops: CDR1 LNHNV, CDR2 YYDKDF (reference sequence). In DNA form, the CDR3 reads TGTGCCACCAGCTTTACAGGGGGATGGGAAAAACTGTTTTTT. The encoded protein is CATSFTGGWEKLFF.

This chain connects TRBV11-2 to TRBJ2-1; 12 bases are shared with TRBD2. Trimming cost V 5 bases and J 3 bases; bases outside gene matches: 14. The CDR3 runs 19 residues. Germline values: CDR1 SGHAT, CDR2 FQNNGV. The CDR3 loop is CASSLPPRTSGTLYNEQFF. In nucleotides, the CDR3 is TGTGCCAGCAGCCTGCCTCCTAGGACTAGCGGGACCCTCTACAATGAGCAGTTCTTC.

The chain has TRBV9 and TRBJ2-1; D remains unclear. Trimming shortened V by 4 bases and J by 9 bases, and 17 bases separated the two germline ends. This CDR3 comprises 14 residues. Per germline, CDR1 SGDLS and CDR2 YYNGEE. The CDR3 DNA follows: TGTGCCAGCAGCCTCACTAAGTTAGCAGCTGAGCAGTTCTTC. This gives the protein CASSLTKLAAEQFF. The whole variable domain, remainder taken from reference TRBV9 and TRBJ2-1, is DSGVTQTPKHLITATGQRVTLRCSPRSGDLSVYWYQQSLDQGLQFLIQYYNGEERAKGNILERFSAQQFPDLHSELNLSSLELGDSALYFCASSLTKLAAEQFFGPGTRLTVL.

This rearrangement joins TRBV11-3 to TRBJ2-1; no clear D gene. The CDR3 sequence is 16 residues long. Trimming removed 1 base at V and 0 bases at J, with 10 bases between. The germline V gene encodes CDR1 SGHNT and CDR2 YENEEA. The CDR3 bases are TGTGCCAGCAGCTTAGGATCGGTGAGCTCCTACAATGAGCAGTTCTTC. It yields the protein CASSLGSVSSYNEQFF.

This chain joins TRBV2 and TRBJ1-1, with 9 bases fitting TRBD1. After removal of 4 bases from V and 3 bases from J, the junction contained 3 bases not matched to a gene. From germline, CDR1 is SNHLY and CDR2 FYNNEI. The CDR3 runs 14 residues. CDR3 bases: TGTGCCAGCAGTGGACAGGGGGTAGACACTGAAGCTTTCTTT. It encodes CASSGQGVDTEAFF.

The chain recombines TRBV19 with TRBJ1-1; 9 positions agree with TRBD1. This CDR3 region has 17 residues. V dropped 5 bases and J dropped 0; count of bases not matched to a gene: 10. Germline V CDR1 and CDR2: LNHDA, SQIVND (reference sequence). The chain's CDR3 is CASSPRDRDTMNTEAFF. Here the CDR3 DNA reads TGTGCCAGTAGTCCCCGGGACAGGGATACCATGAACACTGAAGCTTTCTTT.

The J gene is TRBJ2-1, the V gene TRBV7-7, with a possible D match to TRBD1 (5 bases). Trimming took 1 base from V and 8 from J, leaving 9 bases between them. The CDR3 is made up of 13 amino acids. CDR1 SSHAT and CDR2 FNYEAQ come from the germline V gene (reference sequence). The CDR3 is CASSLVGVHEQFF. The CDR3 DNA is TGTGCCAGCAGCTTAGTAGGGGTACATGAGCAGTTCTTC.

The chain uses TRBV30 and TRBJ1-5; no definite D call. Per the germline V gene, CDR1 is GTSNPN and CDR2 is SVGIG (reference sequence). The CDR3 consists of 13 residues. V lost 4 bases and J 3 bases, leaving 10 bases between the germline ends. CDR3 in DNA: TGTGCCTGGAACCCAGAGGACAATCAGCCCCAGCATTTT. This codes for CAWNPEDNQPQHF. The full variable domain, in which reference TRBV30 and TRBJ1-5 provide the parts outside the CDR3, is SQTIHQWPATLVQPVGSPLSLECTVEGTSNPNLYWYRQAAGRGLQLLFYSVGIGQISSEVPQNLSASRPQDRQFILSSKKLLLSDSGFYLCAWNPEDNQPQHFGDGTRLSIL.

CDR3 sequence: CASRLGTGSNRAQHF. The CDR3 DNA follows: TGTGCCAGCAGATTAGGGACAGGGTCTAATCGGGCCCAGCATTTT. This rearrangement joins TRBV28 to TRBJ1-5, with TRBD1 matching over 9 bases. Germline loops: CDR1 MDHEN, CDR2 SYDVKM. CDR3 length: 15 residues. Unmatched junction bases numbered 14, after V lost 6 bases and J lost 11 bases.

V gene TRBV6-1 combines with J gene TRBJ1-2, with TRBD1 as a possible D gene (6 bases). The V and J ends lost 4 bases and 6 bases respectively, with 12 bases between them. This CDR3 region has 13 residues. In germline, CDR1 is MNHNS, CDR2 SASEGT. The CDR3 region has the DNA TGTGCCAGCAGTGTAACAGGGAGTCATGGCTACACCTTC. This encodes CASSVTGSHGYTF.

V and J are TRBV13 and TRBJ2-7; 7 nucleotides agree with TRBD1. The germline V gene has CDR1 PRHDT and CDR2 FYEKMQ (reference sequence). V was pared by 0 bases and J by 2 bases, with 4 bases of the junction left unmatched. CDR3 length: 15 residues. The CDR3 spells CASSLGGQGAYEQYF. The CDR3 region has the DNA TGTGCCAGCAGCTTAGGGGGGCAGGGGGCCTACGAGCAGTACTTC.

This clone was seen once. V usage is TRBV7-9 and J usage is TRBJ1-6, with D possibly TRBD1 on 6 matching bases. The CDR3 runs 17 residues. The germline V gene encodes CDR1 SEHNR and CDR2 FQNEAQ (reference sequence). Trimming removed 4 bases from V and 5 bases from J, with 18 bases in between. The CDR3 nucleotides are TGTGCCAGCAGCTCGGGCCAGGGGACTAGGGATAATTCACCCCTCCACTTT. It codes for CASSSGQGTRDNSPLHF.

V usage is TRBV27 and J usage is TRBJ1-1, with D possibly being TRBD1 (5 bases). CDR1 is MNHEY and CDR2 is SMNVEV in the germline V gene (reference sequence). The CDR3 has 15 residues. Deletions cut 5 bases from V and 0 bases from J, with 13 bases between. The CDR3 spells CASSLVGGMNTEAFF. CDR3 nucleotides: TGTGCCAGCAGTCTCGTCGGGGGGATGAACACTGAAGCTTTCTTT.

V gene TRBV6-5 combines with J gene TRBJ2-1, with D possibly TRBD1 on 6 matching bases. Germline CDR1 is MNHEY and CDR2 is SVGAGI. The length of the CDR3 is 14 residues. The V end was cut by 6 bases, the J end by 6 bases, with 15 bases between. The CDR3 nucleotides are TGTGCCAGCAGGCAGGGGACCTGGGTCAATGAGCAGTTCTTC. This codes for CASRQGTWVNEQFF.